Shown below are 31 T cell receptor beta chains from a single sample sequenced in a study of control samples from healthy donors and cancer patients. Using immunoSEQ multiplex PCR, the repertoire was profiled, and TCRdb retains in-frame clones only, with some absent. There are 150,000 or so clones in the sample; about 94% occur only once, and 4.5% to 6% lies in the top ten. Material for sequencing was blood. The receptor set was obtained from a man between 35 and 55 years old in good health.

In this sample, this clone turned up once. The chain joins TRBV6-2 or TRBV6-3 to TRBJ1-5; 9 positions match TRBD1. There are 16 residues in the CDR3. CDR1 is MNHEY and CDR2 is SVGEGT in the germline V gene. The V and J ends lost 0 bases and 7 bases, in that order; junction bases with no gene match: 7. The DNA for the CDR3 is TGTGCCAGCAGTTACTCGAGGGGACAGGGAGAACAGCCCCAGCATTTT. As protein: CASSYSRGQGEQPQHF.

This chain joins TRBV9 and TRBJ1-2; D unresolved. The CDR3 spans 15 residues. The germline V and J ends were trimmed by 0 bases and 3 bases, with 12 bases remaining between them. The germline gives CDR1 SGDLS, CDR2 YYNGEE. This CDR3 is CASSVDRGLDYGYTF. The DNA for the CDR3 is TGTGCCAGCAGCGTAGATAGAGGTTTGGACTATGGCTACACCTTC.

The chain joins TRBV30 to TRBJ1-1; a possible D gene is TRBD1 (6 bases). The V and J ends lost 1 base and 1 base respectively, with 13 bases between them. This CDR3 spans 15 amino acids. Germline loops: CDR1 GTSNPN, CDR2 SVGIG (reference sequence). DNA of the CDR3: TGTGCCTGGAGTGCGGGCAGGGGCCGGAACACTGAAGCTTTCTTT. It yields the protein CAWSAGRGRNTEAFF.

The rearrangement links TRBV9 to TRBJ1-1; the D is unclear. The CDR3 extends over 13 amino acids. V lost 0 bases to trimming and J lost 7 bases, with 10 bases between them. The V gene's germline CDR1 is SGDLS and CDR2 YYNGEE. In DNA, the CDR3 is TGTGCCAGCAGCGTAGATGGAGGGAATGAAGCTTTCTTT. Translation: CASSVDGGNEAFF.

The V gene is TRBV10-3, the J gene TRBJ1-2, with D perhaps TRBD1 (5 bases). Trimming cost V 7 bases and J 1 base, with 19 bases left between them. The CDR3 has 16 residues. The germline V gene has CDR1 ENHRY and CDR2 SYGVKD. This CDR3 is CAITRQPLAFNYGYTF. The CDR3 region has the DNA TGTGCCATCACCCGACAGCCCCTAGCTTTTAACTATGGCTACACCTTC.

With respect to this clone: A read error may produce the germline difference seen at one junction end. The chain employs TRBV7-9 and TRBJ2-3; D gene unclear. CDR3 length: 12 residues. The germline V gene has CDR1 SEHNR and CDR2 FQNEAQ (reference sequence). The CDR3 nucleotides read TGTGCCAGCAGCTTTAGCACGGATACGCAGTATTTT. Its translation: CASSFSTDTQYF. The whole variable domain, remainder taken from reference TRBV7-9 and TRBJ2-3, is DTGVSQNPRHKITKRGQNVTFRCDPISEHNRLYWYRQTLGQGPEFLTYFQNEAQLEKSRLLSDRFSAERPKGSFSTLEIQRTEQGDSAMYLCASSFSTDTQYFGPGTRLTVL.

DNA for the CDR3: TGTGCCAGCTCCCCCCTTGTCGGACGGGACAATCAGCCCCAGCATTTT. Translating gives CASSPLVGRDNQPQHF. The chain combines TRBV27 with TRBJ1-5; D gene uncertain. The CDR3 covers 16 residues. Germline values: CDR1 MNHEY, CDR2 SMNVEV (reference sequence). Trimming removed 8 bases at V and 3 bases at J, with 20 bases between.

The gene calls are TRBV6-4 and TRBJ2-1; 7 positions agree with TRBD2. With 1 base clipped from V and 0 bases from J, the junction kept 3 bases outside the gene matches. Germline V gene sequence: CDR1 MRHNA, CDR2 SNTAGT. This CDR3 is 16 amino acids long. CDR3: CASSDLPSGSYNEQFF. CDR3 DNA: TGTGCCAGCAGTGACTTACCTAGCGGCTCCTACAATGAGCAGTTCTTC.

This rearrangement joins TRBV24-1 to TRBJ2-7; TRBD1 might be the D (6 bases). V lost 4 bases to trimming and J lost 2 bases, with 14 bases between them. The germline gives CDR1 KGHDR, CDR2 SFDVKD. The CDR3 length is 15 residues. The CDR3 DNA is TGTGCCACCAGTGAGTCGAGGGGGAATGCCTACGAGCAGTACTTC. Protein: CATSESRGNAYEQYF.

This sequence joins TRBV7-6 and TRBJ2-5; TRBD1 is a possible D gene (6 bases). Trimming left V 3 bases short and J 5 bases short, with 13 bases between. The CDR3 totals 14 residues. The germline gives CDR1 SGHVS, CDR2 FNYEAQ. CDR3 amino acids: CASSFSPGEETQYF. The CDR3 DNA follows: TGTGCCAGCAGCTTTAGTCCAGGGGAGGAGACCCAGTACTTC.

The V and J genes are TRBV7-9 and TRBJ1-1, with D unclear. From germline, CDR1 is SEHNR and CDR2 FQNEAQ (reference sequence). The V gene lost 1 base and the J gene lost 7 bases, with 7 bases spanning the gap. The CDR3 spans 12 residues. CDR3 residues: CASSLGAGEAFF. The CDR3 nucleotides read TGTGCCAGCAGCTTAGGGGCCGGTGAAGCTTTCTTT.

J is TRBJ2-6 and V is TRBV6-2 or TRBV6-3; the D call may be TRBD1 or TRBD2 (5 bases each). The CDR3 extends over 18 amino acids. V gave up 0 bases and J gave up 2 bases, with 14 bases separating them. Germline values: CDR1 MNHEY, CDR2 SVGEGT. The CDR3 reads CASSYSAGRGTGANVLTF. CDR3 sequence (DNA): TGTGCCAGCAGTTACTCGGCAGGGAGAGGAACTGGGGCCAACGTCCTGACTTTC.

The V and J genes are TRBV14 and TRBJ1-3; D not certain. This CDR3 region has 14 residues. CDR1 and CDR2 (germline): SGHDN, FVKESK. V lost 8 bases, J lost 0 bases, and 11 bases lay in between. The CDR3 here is CASSRGSSGNTIYF. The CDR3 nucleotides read TGTGCCAGCTCCCGGGGTAGCTCTGGAAACACCATATATTTT. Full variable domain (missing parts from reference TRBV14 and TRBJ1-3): EAGVTQFPSHSVIEKGQTVTLRCDPISGHDNLYWYRRVMGKEIKFLLHFVKESKQDESGMPNNRFLAERTGGTYSTLKVQPAELEDSGVYFCASSRGSSGNTIYFGEGSWLTVV.

CDR3 in amino acids: CASSSSRPGPPFEAFF. The CDR3, as DNA: TGTGCCAGCAGTTCTTCTCGGCCAGGGCCCCCATTTGAAGCTTTCTTT. This chain links TRBV6-6 with TRBJ1-1; perhaps TRBD1 as D (5 bases). The germline V gene has CDR1 MNHNY and CDR2 SVGAGI (reference sequence). The germline V and J ends were trimmed by 4 bases and 7 bases, with 22 bases remaining between them. There are 16 residues in the CDR3.

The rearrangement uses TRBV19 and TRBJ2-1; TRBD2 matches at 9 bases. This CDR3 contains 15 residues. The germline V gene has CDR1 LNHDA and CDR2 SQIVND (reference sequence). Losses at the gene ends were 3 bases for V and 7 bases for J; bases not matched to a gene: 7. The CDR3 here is CASSILAGGTNEQFF. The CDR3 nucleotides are TGTGCCAGTAGTATCCTTGCGGGGGGGACAAATGAGCAGTTCTTC.

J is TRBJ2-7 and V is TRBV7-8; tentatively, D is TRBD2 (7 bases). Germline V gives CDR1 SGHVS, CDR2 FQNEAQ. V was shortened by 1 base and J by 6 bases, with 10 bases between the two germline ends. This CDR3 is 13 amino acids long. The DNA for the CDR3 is TGTGCCAGCAGCTTAGGAAGGGGGGGCGAGCAGTACTTC. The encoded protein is CASSLGRGGEQYF.

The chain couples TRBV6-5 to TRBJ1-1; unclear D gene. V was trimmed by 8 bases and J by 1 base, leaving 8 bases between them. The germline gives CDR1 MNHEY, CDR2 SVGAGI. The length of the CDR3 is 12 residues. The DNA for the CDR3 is TGTGCCAGCCGCATAGGGAACACTGAAGCTTTCTTT. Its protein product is CASRIGNTEAFF.

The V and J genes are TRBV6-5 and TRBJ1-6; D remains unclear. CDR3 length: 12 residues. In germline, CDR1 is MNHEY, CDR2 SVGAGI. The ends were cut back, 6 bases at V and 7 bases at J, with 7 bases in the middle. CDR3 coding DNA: TGTGCCAGCAGACAGATGAATTCACCCCTCCACTTT. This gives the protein CASRQMNSPLHF.

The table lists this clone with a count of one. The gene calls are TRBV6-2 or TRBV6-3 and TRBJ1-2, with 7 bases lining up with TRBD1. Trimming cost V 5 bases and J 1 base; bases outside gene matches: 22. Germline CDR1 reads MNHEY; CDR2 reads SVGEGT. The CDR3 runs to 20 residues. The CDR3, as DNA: TGTGCCAGCAGTCCGTCCCCCGCCACAGGGGCGAAGTCCTATAACTATGGCTACACCTTC. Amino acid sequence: CASSPSPATGAKSYNYGYTF.

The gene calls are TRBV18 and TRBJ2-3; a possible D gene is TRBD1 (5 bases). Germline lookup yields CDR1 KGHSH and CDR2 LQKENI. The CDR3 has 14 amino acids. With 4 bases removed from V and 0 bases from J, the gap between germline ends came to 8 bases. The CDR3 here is CASSQQVSTDTQYF. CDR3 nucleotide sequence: TGTGCCAGCTCACAACAGGTGAGCACAGATACGCAGTATTTT.

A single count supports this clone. The CDR3 is CASSIRAGFGQETQYF. CDR3 sequence (DNA): TGTGCCAGCAGTATAAGGGCAGGGTTTGGTCAAGAGACCCAGTACTTC. The chain combines TRBV6-6 with TRBJ2-5; TRBD1 might be the D (5 bases). Trimming took off 5 bases at V and 2 bases at J, with 18 bases between the two ends. The germline V gene has CDR1 MNHNY and CDR2 SVGAGI (reference sequence). The CDR3 contains 16 residues.

The DNA of the CDR3 is TGTGCTAGTGGTCCCGGGGGACTCAACTACGAGCAGTACTTC. Translating it yields CASGPGGLNYEQYF. The genes are TRBV12-5 and TRBJ2-7; D is possibly TRBD2 (6 bases). V lost 5 bases and J 3 bases, leaving 14 bases between the germline ends. The CDR3 is 14 residues long. CDR1 and CDR2 from the germline V gene are LGHNT and FRNRAP.

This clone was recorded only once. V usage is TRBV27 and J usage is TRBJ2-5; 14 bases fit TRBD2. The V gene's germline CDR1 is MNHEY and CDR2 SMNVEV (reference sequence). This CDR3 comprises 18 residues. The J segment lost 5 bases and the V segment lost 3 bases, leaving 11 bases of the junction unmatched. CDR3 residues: CASSFHPGLAGDGETQYF. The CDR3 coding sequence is TGTGCCAGCAGTTTCCATCCGGGACTAGCGGGGGACGGGGAGACCCAGTACTTC.

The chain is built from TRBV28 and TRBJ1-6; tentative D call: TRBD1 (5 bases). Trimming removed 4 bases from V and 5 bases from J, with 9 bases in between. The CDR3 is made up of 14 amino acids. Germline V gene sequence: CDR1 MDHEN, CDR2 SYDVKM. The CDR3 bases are TGTGCCAGCAGTTACGGCAGGGATAATTCACCCCTCCACTTT. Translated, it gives CASSYGRDNSPLHF. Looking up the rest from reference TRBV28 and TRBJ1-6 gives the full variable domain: DVKVTQSSRYLVKRTGEKVFLECVQDMDHENMFWYRQDPGLGLRLIYFSYDVKMKEKGDIPEGYSVSREKKERFSLILESASTNQTSMYLCASSYGRDNSPLHFGNGTRLTVT.

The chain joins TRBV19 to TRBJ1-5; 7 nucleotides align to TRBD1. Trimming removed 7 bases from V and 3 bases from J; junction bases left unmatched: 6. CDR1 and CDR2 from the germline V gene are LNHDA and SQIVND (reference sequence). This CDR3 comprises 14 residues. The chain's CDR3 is CASTYRGFNQPQHF. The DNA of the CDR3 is TGTGCCAGTACATACAGGGGCTTCAATCAGCCCCAGCATTTT.

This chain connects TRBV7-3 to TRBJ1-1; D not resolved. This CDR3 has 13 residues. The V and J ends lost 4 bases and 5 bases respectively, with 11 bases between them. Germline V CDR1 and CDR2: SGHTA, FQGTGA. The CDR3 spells CASSYDYRTEAFF. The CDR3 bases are TGTGCCAGCAGCTATGACTACCGGACTGAAGCTTTCTTT.

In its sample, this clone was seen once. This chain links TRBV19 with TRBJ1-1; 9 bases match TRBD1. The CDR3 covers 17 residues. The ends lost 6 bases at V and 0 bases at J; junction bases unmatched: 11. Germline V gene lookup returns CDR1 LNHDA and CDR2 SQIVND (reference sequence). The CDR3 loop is CASSSRGTGSVNTEAFF. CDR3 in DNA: TGTGCCAGTAGCTCCCGGGGGACAGGGAGCGTGAACACTGAAGCTTTCTTT.

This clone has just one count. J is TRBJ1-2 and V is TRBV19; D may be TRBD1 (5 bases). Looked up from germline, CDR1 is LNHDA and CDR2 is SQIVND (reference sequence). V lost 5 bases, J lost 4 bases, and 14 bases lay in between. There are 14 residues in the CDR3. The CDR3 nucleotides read TGTGCCAGTAGTGAAGGCGATGGGGGCTATGGCTACACCTTC. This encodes CASSEGDGGYGYTF. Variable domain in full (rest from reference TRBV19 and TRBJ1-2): DGGITQSPKYLFRKEGQNVTLSCEQNLNHDAMYWYRQDPGQGLRLIYYSQIVNDFQKGDIAEGYSVSREKKESFPLTVTSAQKNPTAFYLCASSEGDGGYGYTFGSGTRLTVV.

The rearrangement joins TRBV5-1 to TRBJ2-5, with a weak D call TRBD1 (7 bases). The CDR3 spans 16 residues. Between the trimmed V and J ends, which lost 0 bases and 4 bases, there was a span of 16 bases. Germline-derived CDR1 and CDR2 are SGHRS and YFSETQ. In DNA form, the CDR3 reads TGCGCCAGCAGCTTGGCAGGAGGGGGCGGATCAGAGACCCAGTACTTC. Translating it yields CASSLAGGGGSETQYF.

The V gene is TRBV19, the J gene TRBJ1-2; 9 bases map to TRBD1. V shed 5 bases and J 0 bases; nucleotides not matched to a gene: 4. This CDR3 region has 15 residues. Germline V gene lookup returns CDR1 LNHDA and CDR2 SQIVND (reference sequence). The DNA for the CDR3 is TGTGCCAGTAGTCATGGGACAGGGCCTAACTATGGCTACACCTTC. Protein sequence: CASSHGTGPNYGYTF.

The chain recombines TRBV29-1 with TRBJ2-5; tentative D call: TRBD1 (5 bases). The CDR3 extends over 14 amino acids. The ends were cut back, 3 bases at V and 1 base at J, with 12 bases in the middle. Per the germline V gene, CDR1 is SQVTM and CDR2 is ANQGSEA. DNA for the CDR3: TGCAGCGTTGATATCGGACACCGCCAAGAGACCCAGTACTTC. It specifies CSVDIGHRQETQYF.